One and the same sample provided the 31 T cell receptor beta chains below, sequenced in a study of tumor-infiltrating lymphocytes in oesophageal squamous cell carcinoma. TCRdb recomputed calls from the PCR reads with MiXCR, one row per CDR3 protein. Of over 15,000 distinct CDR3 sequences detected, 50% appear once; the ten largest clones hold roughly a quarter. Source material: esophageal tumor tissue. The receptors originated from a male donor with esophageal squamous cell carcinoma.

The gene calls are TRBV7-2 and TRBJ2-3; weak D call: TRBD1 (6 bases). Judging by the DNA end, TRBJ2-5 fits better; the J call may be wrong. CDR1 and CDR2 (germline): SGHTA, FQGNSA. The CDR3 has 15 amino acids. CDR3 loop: CASSPRLRGQETQYF. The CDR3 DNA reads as TGTGCCAGCAGCCCGCGGCTTAGGGGGCAAGAGACCCAGTACTTC.

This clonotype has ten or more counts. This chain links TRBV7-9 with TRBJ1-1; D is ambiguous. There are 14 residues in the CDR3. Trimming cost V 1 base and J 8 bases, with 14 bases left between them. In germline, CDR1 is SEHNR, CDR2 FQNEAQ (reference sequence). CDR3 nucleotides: TGTGCCAGCAGCTTAGTGGAGGGCTTGTCGGAAGCTTTCTTT. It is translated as CASSLVEGLSEAFF.

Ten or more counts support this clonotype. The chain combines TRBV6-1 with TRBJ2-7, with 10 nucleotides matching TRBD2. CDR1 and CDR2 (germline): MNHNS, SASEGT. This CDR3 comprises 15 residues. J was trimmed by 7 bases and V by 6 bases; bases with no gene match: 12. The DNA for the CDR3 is TGTGCCAGCAGACGGTCTAGCGGGAGTTTCAGTGAGCAGTACTTC. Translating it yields CASRRSSGSFSEQYF.

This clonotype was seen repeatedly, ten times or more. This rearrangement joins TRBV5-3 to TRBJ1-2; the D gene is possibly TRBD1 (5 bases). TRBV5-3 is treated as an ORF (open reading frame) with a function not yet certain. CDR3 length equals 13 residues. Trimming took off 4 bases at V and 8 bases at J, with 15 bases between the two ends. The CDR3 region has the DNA TGTGCCAGAAGCCCCCGCGGGGGGGTAGGCTACACCTTC. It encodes CARSPRGGVGYTF.

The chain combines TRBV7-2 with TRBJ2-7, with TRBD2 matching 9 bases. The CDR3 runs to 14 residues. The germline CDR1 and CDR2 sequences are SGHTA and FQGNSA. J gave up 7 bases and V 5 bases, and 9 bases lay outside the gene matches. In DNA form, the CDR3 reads TGTGCCAGCAGCGGGCTAGCGGGACGGGATGAGCAGTACTTC. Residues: CASSGLAGRDEQYF.

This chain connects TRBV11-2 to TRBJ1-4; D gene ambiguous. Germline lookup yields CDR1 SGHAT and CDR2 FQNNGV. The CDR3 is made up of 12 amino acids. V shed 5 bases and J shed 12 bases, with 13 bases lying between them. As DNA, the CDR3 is TGTGCCAGCAGCCAATCATCCGGGGAACTGTTTTTT. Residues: CASSQSSGELFF.

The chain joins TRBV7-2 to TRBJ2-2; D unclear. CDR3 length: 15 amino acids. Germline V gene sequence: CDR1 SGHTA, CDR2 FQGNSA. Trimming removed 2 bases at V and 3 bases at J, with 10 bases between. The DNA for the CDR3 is TGTGCCAGCAGCTTATCCTATGAATACACCGGGGAGCTGTTTTTT. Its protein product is CASSLSYEYTGELFF. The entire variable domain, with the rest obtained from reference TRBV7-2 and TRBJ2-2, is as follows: GAGVSQSPSNKVTEKGKDVELRCDPISGHTALYWYRQSLGQGLEFLIYFQGNSAPDKSGLPSDRFSAERTGGSVSTLTIQRTQQEDSAVYLCASSLSYEYTGELFFGEGSRLTVL.

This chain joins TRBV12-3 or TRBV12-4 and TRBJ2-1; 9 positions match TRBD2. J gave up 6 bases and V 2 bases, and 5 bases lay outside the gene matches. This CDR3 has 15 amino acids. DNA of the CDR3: TGTGCCAGCAGTTTATGGCTAGCGGGAATCAATGAGCAGTTCTTC. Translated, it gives CASSLWLAGINEQFF.

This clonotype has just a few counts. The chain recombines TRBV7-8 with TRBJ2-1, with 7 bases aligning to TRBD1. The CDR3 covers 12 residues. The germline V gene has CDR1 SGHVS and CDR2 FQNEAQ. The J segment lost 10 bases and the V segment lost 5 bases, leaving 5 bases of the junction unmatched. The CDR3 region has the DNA TGTGCCAGCAGCCTCGACAGGGCAGAGCAGTTCTTC. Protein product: CASSLDRAEQFF.

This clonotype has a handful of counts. The CDR3 protein is CASSVGLGDRVTNTGELFF. In DNA form, the CDR3 reads TGTGCCAGCAGCGTAGGTCTAGGGGACAGGGTAACGAACACCGGGGAGCTGTTTTTT. The genes are TRBV9 and TRBJ2-2, with TRBD1 identical over 9 bases. This CDR3 is built from 19 residues. V was pared by 0 bases and J by 0 bases, with 9 bases of the junction left unmatched. The germline gives CDR1 SGDLS, CDR2 YYNGEE.

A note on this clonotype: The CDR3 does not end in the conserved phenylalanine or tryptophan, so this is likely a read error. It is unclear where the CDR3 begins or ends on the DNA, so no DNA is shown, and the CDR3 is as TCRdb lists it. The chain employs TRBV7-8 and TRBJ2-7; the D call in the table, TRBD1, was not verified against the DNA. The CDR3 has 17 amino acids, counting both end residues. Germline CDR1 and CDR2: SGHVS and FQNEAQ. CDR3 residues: CASSPETGTRYGYTFGS.

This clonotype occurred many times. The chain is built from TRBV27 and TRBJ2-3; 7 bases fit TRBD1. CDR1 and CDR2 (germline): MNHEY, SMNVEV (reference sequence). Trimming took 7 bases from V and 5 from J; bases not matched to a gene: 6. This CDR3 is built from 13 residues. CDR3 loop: CASKKGAKDTQYF. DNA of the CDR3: TGTGCCAGCAAGAAGGGGGCTAAAGATACGCAGTATTTT.

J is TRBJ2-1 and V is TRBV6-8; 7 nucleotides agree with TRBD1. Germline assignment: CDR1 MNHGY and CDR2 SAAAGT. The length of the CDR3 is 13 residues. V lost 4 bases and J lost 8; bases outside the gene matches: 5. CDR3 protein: CASSSPDRYEQFF. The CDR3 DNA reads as TGTGCCAGCAGTTCCCCGGACAGGTATGAGCAGTTCTTC.

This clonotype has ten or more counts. CDR3 DNA sequence: TGTGCCAGCAGTGACTATGGAAGGGGCTCCTACGAGCAGTACTTC. Its protein is CASSDYGRGSYEQYF. V is TRBV6-1 and J is TRBJ2-7; D possibly corresponds to TRBD1 (5 bases). CDR3 size: 15 residues. V gave up 3 bases and J gave up 0 bases, with 12 bases separating them. CDR1 is MNHNS and CDR2 is SASEGT in the germline V gene.

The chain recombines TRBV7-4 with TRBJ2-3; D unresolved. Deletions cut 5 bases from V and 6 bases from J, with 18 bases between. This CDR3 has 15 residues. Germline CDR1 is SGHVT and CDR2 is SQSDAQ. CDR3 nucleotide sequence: TGTGCCAGCAGCCCTACCCGGGCCCAGTGGGATACGCAGTATTTT. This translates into CASSPTRAQWDTQYF.

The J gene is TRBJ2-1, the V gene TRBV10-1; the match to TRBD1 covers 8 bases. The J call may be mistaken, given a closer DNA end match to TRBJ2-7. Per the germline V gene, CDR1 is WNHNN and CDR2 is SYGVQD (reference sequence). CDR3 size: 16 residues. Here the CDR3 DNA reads TGCGCCAGCAGTGAGTCGCTGGCAGGGGGCATCTACGAGCAGTACTTC. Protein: CASSESLAGGIYEQYF.

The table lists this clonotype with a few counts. In DNA form, the CDR3 reads TGTGCCAGCAGCTCCTACAGGGAGGGTGGCTACACCTTC. Encoded protein: CASSSYREGGYTF. The chain joins TRBV7-9 to TRBJ1-2; D might be TRBD1 (6 bases). This CDR3 comprises 13 residues. Germline V gene lookup returns CDR1 SEHNR and CDR2 FQNEAQ (reference sequence). V gave up 4 bases and J gave up 7 bases, with 13 bases separating them.

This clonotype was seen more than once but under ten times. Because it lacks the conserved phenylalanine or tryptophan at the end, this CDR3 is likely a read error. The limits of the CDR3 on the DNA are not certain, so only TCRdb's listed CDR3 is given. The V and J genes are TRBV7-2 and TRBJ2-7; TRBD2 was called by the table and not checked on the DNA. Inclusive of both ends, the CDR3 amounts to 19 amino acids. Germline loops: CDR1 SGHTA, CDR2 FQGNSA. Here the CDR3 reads CASSLALMGLSSYEQYFGS.

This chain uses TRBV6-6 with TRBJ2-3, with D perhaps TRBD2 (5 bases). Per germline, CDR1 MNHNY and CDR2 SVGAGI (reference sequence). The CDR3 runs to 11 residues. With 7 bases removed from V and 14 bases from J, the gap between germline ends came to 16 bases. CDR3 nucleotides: TGTGCCAGCAAGAACACCGGGGAGCTGTATTTT. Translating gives CASKNTGELYF.

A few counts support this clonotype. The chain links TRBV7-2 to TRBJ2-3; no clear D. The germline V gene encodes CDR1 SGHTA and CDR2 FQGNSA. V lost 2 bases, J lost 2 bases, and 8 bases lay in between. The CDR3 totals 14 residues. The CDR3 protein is CASSLNGNTDTQYF. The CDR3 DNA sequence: TGTGCCAGCAGCTTAAATGGGAACACAGATACGCAGTATTTT.

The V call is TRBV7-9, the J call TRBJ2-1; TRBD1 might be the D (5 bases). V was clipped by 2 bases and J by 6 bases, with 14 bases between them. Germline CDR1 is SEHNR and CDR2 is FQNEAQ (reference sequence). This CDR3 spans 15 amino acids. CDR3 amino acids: CASSLWGQGANEQFF. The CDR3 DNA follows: TGTGCCAGCAGCTTATGGGGTCAGGGTGCCAATGAGCAGTTCTTC.

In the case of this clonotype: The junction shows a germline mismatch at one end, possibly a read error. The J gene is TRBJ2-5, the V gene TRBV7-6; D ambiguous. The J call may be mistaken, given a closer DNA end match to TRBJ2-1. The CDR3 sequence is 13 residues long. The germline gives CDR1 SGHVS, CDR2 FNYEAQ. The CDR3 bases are TGTGCTAGCAGCCATGAGGCTTTCGGTGAGCAGTTCTTC. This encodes CASSHEAFGEQFF.

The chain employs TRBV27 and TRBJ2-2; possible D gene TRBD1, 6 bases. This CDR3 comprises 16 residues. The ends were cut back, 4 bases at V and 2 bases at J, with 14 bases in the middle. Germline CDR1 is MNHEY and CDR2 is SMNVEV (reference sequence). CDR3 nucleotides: TGTGCCAGCAGTTCCGGACAGAAACACAACACCGGGGAGCTGTTTTTT. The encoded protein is CASSSGQKHNTGELFF.

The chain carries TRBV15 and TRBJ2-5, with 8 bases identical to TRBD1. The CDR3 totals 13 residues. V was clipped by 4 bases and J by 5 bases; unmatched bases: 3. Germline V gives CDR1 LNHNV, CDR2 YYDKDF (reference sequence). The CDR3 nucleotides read TGTGCCACCAGCATCACAGGGGGGGAGACCCAGTACTTC. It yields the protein CATSITGGETQYF. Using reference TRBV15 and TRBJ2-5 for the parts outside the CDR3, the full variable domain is DAMVIQNPRYQVTQFGKPVTLSCSQTLNHNVMYWYQQKSSQAPKLLFHYYDKDFNNEADTPDNFQSRRPNTSFCFLDIRSPGLGDTAMYLCATSITGGETQYFGPGTRLLVL.

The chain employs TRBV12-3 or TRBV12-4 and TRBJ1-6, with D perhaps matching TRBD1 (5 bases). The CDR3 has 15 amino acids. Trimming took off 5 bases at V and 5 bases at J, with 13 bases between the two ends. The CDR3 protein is CASSRGTGNNSPLHF. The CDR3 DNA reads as TGTGCCAGCAGTCGTGGGACGGGGAATAATTCACCCCTCCACTTT.

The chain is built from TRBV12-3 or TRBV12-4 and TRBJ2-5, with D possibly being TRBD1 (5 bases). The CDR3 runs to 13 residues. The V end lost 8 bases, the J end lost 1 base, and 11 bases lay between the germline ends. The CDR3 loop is CASAGRLQETQYF. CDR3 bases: TGTGCCAGCGCAGGGCGTCTCCAAGAGACCCAGTACTTC.

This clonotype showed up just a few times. CDR3 in amino acids: CASSEDVGTGETQYF. The CDR3 DNA follows: TGTGCCAGCAGTGAAGATGTGGGGACTGGGGAGACCCAGTACTTC. This sequence joins TRBV2 and TRBJ2-5; TRBD2 is a possible D gene (6 bases). The CDR3 is 15 amino acids. V gave up 1 base and J gave up 5 bases, with 14 bases separating them. Germline V lookup: CDR1 SNHLY, CDR2 FYNNEI. Looking up the rest from reference TRBV2 and TRBJ2-5 gives the full variable domain: EPEVTQTPSHQVTQMGQEVILRCVPISNHLYFYWYRQILGQKVEFLVSFYNNEISEKSEIFDDQFSVERPDGSNFTLKIRSTKLEDSAMYFCASSEDVGTGETQYFGPGTRLLVL.

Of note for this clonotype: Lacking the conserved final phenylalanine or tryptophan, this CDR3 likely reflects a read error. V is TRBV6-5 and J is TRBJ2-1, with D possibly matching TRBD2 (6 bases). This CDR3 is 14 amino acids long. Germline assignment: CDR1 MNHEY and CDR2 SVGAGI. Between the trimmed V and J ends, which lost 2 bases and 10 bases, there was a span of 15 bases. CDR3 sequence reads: CASSYGGLGSEQFI. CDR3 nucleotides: TGTGCCAGCAGTTACGGAGGGCTCGGTAGCGAGCAGTTCATC.

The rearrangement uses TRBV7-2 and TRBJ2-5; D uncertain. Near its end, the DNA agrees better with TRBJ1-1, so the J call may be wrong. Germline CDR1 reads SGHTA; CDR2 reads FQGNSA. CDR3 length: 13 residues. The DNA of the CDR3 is TGTGCCAGCAGCTCCCCGGACGGTACTGAAGCTTTCTTT. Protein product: CASSSPDGTEAFF.

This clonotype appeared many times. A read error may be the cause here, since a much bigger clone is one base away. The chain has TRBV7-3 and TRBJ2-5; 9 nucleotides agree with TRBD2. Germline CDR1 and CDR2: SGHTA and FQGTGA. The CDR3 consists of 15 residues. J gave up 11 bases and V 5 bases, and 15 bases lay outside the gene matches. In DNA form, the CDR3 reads TGTGCCAGCAGCCTAAGCGGGAGGTATAAGGATGAGCAGTACTTC. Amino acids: CASSLSGRYKDEQYF. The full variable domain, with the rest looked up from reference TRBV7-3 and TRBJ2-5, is GAGVSQTPSNKVTEKGKYVELRCDPISGHTALYWYRQSLGQGPEFLIYFQGTGAADDSGLPNDRFFAVRPEGSVSTLKIQRTERGDSAVYLCASSLSGRYKDEQYFGPGTRLLVL.

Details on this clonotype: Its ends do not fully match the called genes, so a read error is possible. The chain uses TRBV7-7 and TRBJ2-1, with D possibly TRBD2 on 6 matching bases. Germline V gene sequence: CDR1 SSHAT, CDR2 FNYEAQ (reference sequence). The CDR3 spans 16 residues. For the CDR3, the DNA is TGTGCTAGCAGCTTAGAATCGGGGGAGCCCTACAATGAGCAGTTCTTC. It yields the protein CASSLESGEPYNEQFF.